The 13 T cell receptor beta chains below all came from one sample that was sequenced in a study of T-cell memory formation after mild COVID-19. TCRdb passed the 5' RACE reads through MiXCR, listing each CDR3 protein once. The sample has nearly 350,000 distinct CDR3 sequences; 10% to 15% are singletons. Sequences were obtained from PBMCs or a T cell subset sorted from them (not recorded which). These receptors were obtained from a young man who had mild COVID-19 (a few samples of this study predate the infection). Cell type and time point are not known.

In this sample, this clonotype turned up many times. The rearrangement joins TRBV5-1 to TRBJ1-2, with a possible D match to TRBD1 (5 bases). This CDR3 has 14 amino acids. Germline-derived CDR1 and CDR2 are SGHRS and YFSETQ. V lost 0 bases and J 4 bases, leaving 10 bases between the germline ends. CDR3 sequence reads: CASSLEAGSYGYTF. The CDR3 DNA reads as TGCGCCAGCAGCTTGGAGGCAGGGTCCTATGGCTACACCTTC.

This clonotype was counted between two and nine times. The chain joins TRBV27 to TRBJ2-7; 8 nucleotides agree with TRBD2. Germline lookup yields CDR1 MNHEY and CDR2 SMNVEV (reference sequence). J lost 3 bases, V lost 8 bases, and 12 bases had no gene match. CDR3 length: 15 amino acids. The CDR3 protein is CASSGRGKTLYEQYV. The DNA of the CDR3 is TGTGCCAGCTCCGGGAGGGGCAAGACCCTCTACGAGCAGTACGTC.

The CDR3 protein is CASSYASGGSEQYF. DNA for the CDR3: TGTGCCAGCAGCTACGCTAGCGGGGGGTCGGAGCAGTACTTC. V and J are TRBV6-2 or TRBV6-3 and TRBJ2-7; 11 positions agree with TRBD2. The CDR3 spans 14 residues. CDR1 is MNHEY and CDR2 is SVGEGT in the germline V gene. V trimming: 6 bases; J trimming: 7 bases; junction bases outside the gene matches: 8.

This clonotype was detected a few times. The J gene is TRBJ2-3, the V gene TRBV20-1; 12 bases map to TRBD2. Germline lookup yields CDR1 DFQATT and CDR2 SNEGSKA (reference sequence). Trimming took 5 bases from V and 2 from J; bases not matched to a gene: 2. The CDR3 runs to 14 residues. The CDR3 DNA follows: TGCAGTGCTCGGACTAGCGGGAACACAGATACGCAGTATTTT. Its protein product is CSARTSGNTDTQYF.

This clonotype has just a few counts. The rearrangement uses TRBV20-1 and TRBJ1-5; D might be TRBD1 (6 bases). Germline V gives CDR1 DFQATT, CDR2 SNEGSKA (reference sequence). The CDR3 runs to 13 residues. V was trimmed by 3 bases and J by 5 bases, leaving 11 bases between them. The CDR3 DNA reads as TGCAGTGCTAGTAGGGACACTTATCAGCCCCAGCATTTT. Protein: CSASRDTYQPQHF.

This chain links TRBV19 with TRBJ1-5, with D unresolved. Trimming removed 8 bases at V and 2 bases at J, with 7 bases between. Germline CDR1 is LNHDA and CDR2 is SQIVND (reference sequence). The CDR3 totals 12 residues. The CDR3 is CASGVRNQPQHF. The CDR3, as DNA: TGTGCCAGTGGGGTTCGCAATCAGCCCCAGCATTTT.

V and J are TRBV20-1 and TRBJ2-7; no definite D call. V was shortened by 6 bases and J by 4 bases, with 13 bases between the two germline ends. The CDR3 spans 12 residues. Germline CDR1 and CDR2: DFQATT and SNEGSKA (reference sequence). The CDR3 protein is CSALRSHYEQYV. The DNA for the CDR3 is TGCAGTGCCCTGCGATCCCATTACGAGCAGTACGTC.

This clonotype was seen more than once but under ten times. V gene TRBV2 combines with J gene TRBJ1-6; D ambiguous. The CDR3 extends over 15 amino acids. The germline V gene encodes CDR1 SNHLY and CDR2 FYNNEI. V dropped 4 bases and J dropped 0 bases, with 7 bases sitting between them. The CDR3 DNA sequence: TGTGCCAGCAGTGGCGAGAGCTCCTATAATTCACCCCTCCACTTT. Its protein product is CASSGESSYNSPLHF. The full variable domain, in which reference TRBV2 and TRBJ1-6 provide the parts outside the CDR3, is EPEVTQTPSHQVTQMGQEVILRCVPISNHLYFYWYRQILGQKVEFLVSFYNNEISEKSEIFDDQFSVERPDGSNFTLKIRSTKLEDSAMYFCASSGESSYNSPLHFGNGTRLTVT.

The V call is TRBV6-6, the J call TRBJ1-2, with D tentatively TRBD1 (5 bases). V was shortened by 7 bases and J by 8 bases, with 14 bases between the two germline ends. The germline V gene encodes CDR1 MNHNY and CDR2 SVGAGI (reference sequence). This CDR3 spans 12 amino acids. The CDR3 is CASMSSGYGYTF. DNA of the CDR3: TGTGCCAGCATGTCCTCAGGGTACGGCTACACCTTC.

The genes are TRBV20-1 and TRBJ2-1; no definite D call. The CDR3 loop spans 10 amino acids. The ends were cut back, 7 bases at V and 5 bases at J, with 6 bases in the middle. CDR1 DFQATT and CDR2 SNEGSKA come from the germline V gene (reference sequence). CDR3 residues: CSDADNEQFF. The CDR3 DNA reads TGCAGTGACGCGGACAATGAGCAGTTCTTC.

This clonotype has a handful of counts. The rearrangement uses TRBV19 and TRBJ2-7; no firm D call. CDR1 and CDR2 (germline): LNHDA, SQIVND (reference sequence). This CDR3 is 12 amino acids long. The V end was cut by 4 bases, the J end by 6 bases, with 10 bases between. In DNA, the CDR3 is TGTGCCAGTAGTAACCCCCGAGGCGAGCAGTACGTC. As protein: CASSNPRGEQYV.

This clonotype appeared a few times. This chain links TRBV10-2 with TRBJ2-7, with D unclear. From germline, CDR1 is WSHSY and CDR2 SAAADI. The CDR3 has 14 amino acids. V lost 3 bases, J lost 5 bases, and 14 bases lay in between. The CDR3, as DNA: TGCGCCAGCAGTGACGTCAGCCCGCCACACGAGCAGTACGTC. This sequence encodes CASSDVSPPHEQYV.

The chain is built from TRBV4-3 and TRBJ2-2, with 9 bases that match TRBD2. Per the germline V gene, CDR1 is LGHNA and CDR2 is YSLEER. This CDR3 has 16 residues. V dropped 0 bases and J dropped 7; count of bases not matched to a gene: 6. The CDR3 sequence: CASSQDSGGFDGELFF. The CDR3 DNA follows: TGCGCCAGCAGCCAAGACAGCGGGGGGTTTGACGGGGAGCTGTTTTTT.